The 11 T cell receptor beta chains reported below all come from one sample, sequenced in a study of blood T cell repertoires in COVID-19. Clones were sequenced by immunoSEQ multiplex PCR, and TCRdb holds only the in-frame ones, with some missing. Here the sample spans some 200,000 clones, around 82% being singletons. The specimen was PBMCs or T cells enriched from blood (not recorded which). The receptors originated from a man between 40 and 49 years old who had recovered from COVID-19.

This sequence joins TRBV19 and TRBJ1-5, with 7 bases identical to TRBD1. The CDR3 runs 15 residues. Germline V gene sequence: CDR1 LNHDA, CDR2 SQIVND (reference sequence). V trimming: 2 bases; J trimming: 5 bases; junction bases outside the gene matches: 6. The CDR3 region has the DNA TGTGCCAGTAGTATAACGGGGACAGAGTATCAGCCCCAGCATTTT. This translates into CASSITGTEYQPQHF. The full variable domain, in which reference TRBV19 and TRBJ1-5 provide the parts outside the CDR3, is DGGITQSPKYLFRKEGQNVTLSCEQNLNHDAMYWYRQDPGQGLRLIYYSQIVNDFQKGDIAEGYSVSREKKESFPLTVTSAQKNPTAFYLCASSITGTEYQPQHFGDGTRLSIL.

V and J are TRBV28 and TRBJ2-2; D is perhaps TRBD2 (6 bases). The CDR3 is made up of 15 amino acids. The germline V gene encodes CDR1 MDHEN and CDR2 SYDVKM. V was pared by 6 bases and J by 8 bases, with 19 bases between. Here the CDR3 reads CASRVGGTYGGELFF. CDR3 nucleotides: TGTGCCAGCAGGGTGGGCGGGACGTACGGGGGGGAGCTGTTTTTT. Supplemented by reference TRBV28 and TRBJ2-2, the full variable domain reads DVKVTQSSRYLVKRTGEKVFLECVQDMDHENMFWYRQDPGLGLRLIYFSYDVKMKEKGDIPEGYSVSREKKERFSLILESASTNQTSMYLCASRVGGTYGGELFFGEGSRLTVL.

This clone came up a few times. The V gene is TRBV10-1, the J gene TRBJ2-4; 7 bases line up with TRBD2. CDR1 and CDR2 from the germline V gene are WNHNN and SYGVQD (reference sequence). The trim removed 0 bases at V and 10 bases at J, leaving 9 bases unmatched. The length of the CDR3 is 15 residues. The CDR3 region has the DNA TGCGCCAGCAGTGAGTCGCTGGGGCGGGGGTCTATTCAGTACTTC. This sequence encodes CASSESLGRGSIQYF.

The V call is TRBV3-1 (or the pseudogene TRBV3-2), the J call TRBJ1-5, with unresolved D. The CDR3 has 13 amino acids. V lost 4 bases and J 2 bases, leaving 6 bases between the germline ends. Germline lookup yields CDR1 LGHDT and CDR2 YNNKEL (reference sequence). CDR3 nucleotide sequence: TGTGCCAGCAGCCCCCAGGGCAATCAGCCCCAGCATTTT. Translation gives CASSPQGNQPQHF.

The V call is TRBV5-5, the J call TRBJ2-3, with TRBD2 as a possible D gene (6 bases). The CDR3 is made up of 14 amino acids. Per the germline V gene, CDR1 is SGHKS and CDR2 is YYEKEE (reference sequence). V was trimmed by 4 bases and J by 4 bases, leaving 13 bases between them. The CDR3 protein is CASSPRLGADTQYF. DNA of the CDR3: TGTGCCAGCAGCCCAAGACTAGGCGCAGATACGCAGTATTTT. Based on the CDR3 plus reference TRBV5-5 and TRBJ2-3, the full variable domain is DAGVTQSPTHLIKTRGQQVTLRCSPISGHKSVSWYQQVLGQGPQFIFQYYEKEERGRGNFPDRFSARQFPNYSSELNVNALLLGDSALYLCASSPRLGADTQYFGPGTRLTVL.

The chain uses TRBV29-1 and TRBJ2-6, with a tentative D call TRBD1 (5 bases). Trimming took off 6 bases at V and 1 base at J, with 13 bases between the two ends. Per the germline V gene, CDR1 is SQVTM and CDR2 is ANQGSEA. The CDR3 is 15 residues long. DNA of the CDR3: TGCAGCGTCTCGGCTAGGGGTTCTGGGGCCAACGTCCTGACTTTC. It translates to CSVSARGSGANVLTF.

The CDR3 region has the DNA TGTGCCACCAGCAGAGATCTGCCTAGCGGGGGGGCGCGGGATACGCAGTATTTT. Its translation: CATSRDLPSGGARDTQYF. The V and J genes are TRBV15 and TRBJ2-3; 12 nucleotides match TRBD2. Germline V gives CDR1 LNHNV, CDR2 YYDKDF (reference sequence). V lost 0 bases and J lost 6; bases outside the gene matches: 10. This CDR3 region has 18 residues.

This clone has a handful of counts. This chain links TRBV10-3 with TRBJ2-1; D might be TRBD2 (5 bases). The CDR3 sequence is 14 residues long. V was cut by 7 bases and J by 4 bases, with 14 bases left in between. The germline CDR1 and CDR2 sequences are ENHRY and SYGVKD. CDR3 protein: CAIKQLAGYNEQFF. The CDR3 coding sequence is TGTGCCATCAAACAACTTGCGGGTTACAATGAGCAGTTCTTC.

The rearrangement joins TRBV7-9 to TRBJ2-1; 8 nucleotides match TRBD2. With V trimmed by 1 base and J by 7 bases, 6 bases remained unmatched. The germline CDR1 and CDR2 sequences are SEHNR and FQNEAQ (reference sequence). The CDR3 loop spans 15 amino acids. The CDR3 region is CASSLGAGVVNEQFF. The CDR3 DNA reads as TGTGCCAGCAGCTTAGGAGCGGGAGTGGTAAATGAGCAGTTCTTC.

The V gene is TRBV10-1, the J gene TRBJ1-4; a weak D match, TRBD1 (6 bases). Germline values: CDR1 WNHNN, CDR2 SYGVQD (reference sequence). V gave up 11 bases and J gave up 4 bases, with 20 bases separating them. The CDR3 extends over 15 amino acids. The CDR3 sequence: CAHLPAGQLNEKLFF. In DNA, the CDR3 is TGCGCCCACTTACCCGCCGGACAGCTTAATGAAAAACTGTTTTTT.

This clone was seen a few times. The rearrangement uses TRBV6-5 and TRBJ1-6, with no clear D. V was trimmed by 8 bases and J by 10 bases, leaving 12 bases between them. CDR1 and CDR2 from the germline V gene are MNHEY and SVGAGI. The length of the CDR3 is 12 residues. The CDR3 DNA follows: TGTGCCAGCGGTACGGGGAAATCACCCCTCCACTTT. Amino acids: CASGTGKSPLHF.